The 13 T cell receptor beta chains below all came from one sample that was sequenced in a study of T-cell reconstitution after alpha-beta-depleted transplantation in children. The TCRbeta library incorporated unique molecular identifiers. TCRdb independently ran MiXCR on the PCR reads; one entry per CDR3 protein. The sample holds 700,000 to 950,000 distinct CDR3 sequences, around 15% seen once. The starting material was PBMCs, mostly from graft donor cells, obtained 360 days after TCRalphabeta/CD19-depleted stem cell transplant. These receptors originate from a male patient younger than 18 who had a stem cell transplant for acute lymphoblastic leukemia, so the T cells may come from the graft donor.

The chain combines TRBV6-1 with TRBJ2-7, with D possibly being TRBD1 (5 bases). The CDR3 contains 13 residues. Per germline, CDR1 MNHNS and CDR2 SASEGT. V lost 10 bases, J lost 0 bases, and 13 bases lay in between. This CDR3 is CAIGQGYSYEQYF. The DNA of the CDR3 is TGTGCCATCGGGCAGGGTTACTCCTACGAGCAGTACTTC.

This clonotype has only a few counts. CDR3 protein: CASSRQGDYNSPLHF. The DNA for the CDR3 is TGCGCCAGCAGCCGACAGGGGGACTATAATTCACCCCTCCACTTT. V usage is TRBV4-1 and J usage is TRBJ1-6; 9 bases fit TRBD1. The junction had 1 base not matched to a gene; V was cut back by 4 bases and J by 3 bases. The CDR3 runs to 15 residues. Per germline, CDR1 MGHRA and CDR2 YSYEKL.

The rearrangement links TRBV6-5 to TRBJ2-3; D gene uncertain. This CDR3 is built from 14 residues. The V gene's germline CDR1 is MNHEY and CDR2 SVGAGI. The germline V and J ends were trimmed by 3 bases and 8 bases, with 15 bases remaining between them. CDR3 in amino acids: CASSYNDLRATQYF. The DNA of the CDR3 is TGTGCCAGCAGTTATAACGACCTCCGAGCTACGCAGTATTTT.

The chain combines TRBV25-1 with TRBJ2-5, with D perhaps TRBD1 or TRBD2 (6 bases each). From germline, CDR1 is MGHDK and CDR2 SYGVNS. Trimming left V 2 bases short and J 1 base short, with 14 bases between. This CDR3 spans 16 amino acids. CDR3 DNA sequence: TGTGCCAGCAGTGAAGGGGGGCTCTCACTCCAAGAGACCCAGTACTTC. It encodes CASSEGGLSLQETQYF.

The chain employs TRBV9 and TRBJ2-7, with 10 bases aligning to TRBD1. The CDR3 runs to 14 residues. The germline gives CDR1 SGDLS, CDR2 YYNGEE. With V trimmed by 3 bases and J by 5 bases, 5 bases remained unmatched. In DNA, the CDR3 is TGTGCCAGCAGCGCCGGGACAGGGGCTGACGAGCAGTACTTC. This encodes CASSAGTGADEQYF.

The genes are TRBV20-1 and TRBJ2-2; TRBD1 might be the D (6 bases). CDR3 size: 16 residues. Germline CDR1 DFQATT, CDR2 SNEGSKA (reference sequence). The V gene lost 0 bases and the J gene lost 1 base, with 12 bases spanning the gap. CDR3 nucleotides: TGCAGTGCTAGAGAAAGGGGGACCGGGAACACCGGGGAGCTGTTTTTT. Encoded protein: CSARERGTGNTGELFF.

This clonotype was counted ten times or more. The chain carries TRBV28 and TRBJ2-1, with 8 bases aligning to TRBD2. The CDR3 runs to 15 residues. Germline V gives CDR1 MDHEN, CDR2 SYDVKM. Unmatched junction bases numbered 4, after V lost 0 bases and J lost 6 bases. The CDR3 is CASSLWAGLVNEQFF. For the CDR3, the DNA is TGTGCCAGCAGTTTATGGGCGGGACTAGTCAATGAGCAGTTCTTC.

This clonotype has more than one count but fewer than ten. The chain recombines TRBV27 with TRBJ2-2; possibly TRBD2 for D (5 bases). V was trimmed by 10 bases and J by 4 bases, leaving 13 bases between them. The CDR3 loop spans 13 amino acids. Germline V gene data show CDR1 as MNHEY and CDR2 as SMNVEV (reference sequence). This CDR3 reads CATWTYLTGELFF. The CDR3, as DNA: TGTGCCACATGGACTTACCTCACCGGGGAGCTGTTTTTT.

This clonotype was picked up a small number of times. The genes are TRBV10-3 and TRBJ2-5, with D tentatively TRBD1 (5 bases). The CDR3 extends over 14 amino acids. Germline V gene lookup returns CDR1 ENHRY and CDR2 SYGVKD. Trimming removed 2 bases from V and 1 base from J, with 8 bases in between. CDR3 bases: TGTGCCATCAGTGAGGTGCAGGGCCAAGAGACCCAGTACTTC. Translation: CAISEVQGQETQYF.

This clonotype was seen a handful of times. The V gene is TRBV9, the J gene TRBJ2-3, with 16 bases lining up with TRBD2. The CDR3 has 19 amino acids. Losses at the gene ends were 3 bases for V and 2 bases for J; bases not matched to a gene: 9. CDR1 and CDR2 (germline): SGDLS, YYNGEE. CDR3 in DNA: TGTGCCAGCAGCGCCCTCCCGGGACTAGCGGGAGGGCCCACAGATACGCAGTATTTT. Protein product: CASSALPGLAGGPTDTQYF.

This clonotype occurred many times. The chain joins TRBV29-1 to TRBJ2-5; D is possibly TRBD2 (7 bases). The germline V and J ends were trimmed by 3 bases and 1 base, with 12 bases remaining between them. The CDR3 has 14 residues. Per the germline V gene, CDR1 is SQVTM and CDR2 is ANQGSEA. The CDR3 spells CSVDGGRGQETQYF. CDR3 coding DNA: TGCAGCGTTGACGGGGGGCGCGGCCAAGAGACCCAGTACTTC.

V gene TRBV5-1 combines with J gene TRBJ1-1; a possible D gene is TRBD1 (5 bases). Trimming shortened V by 2 bases and J by 6 bases, and 11 bases separated the two germline ends. The germline gives CDR1 SGHRS, CDR2 YFSETQ. The CDR3 runs 13 residues. The DNA of the CDR3 is TGCGCCAGCAGCTTCCGGGGGTTAGCTGAAGCTTTCTTT. Translation gives CASSFRGLAEAFF.

To note about this clonotype: Given a much more abundant clone one base away, this may be a read error. The chain employs TRBV20-1 and TRBJ2-2, with 8 bases identical to TRBD2. The CDR3 consists of 16 residues. Germline V gene data show CDR1 as DFQATT and CDR2 as SNEGSKA (reference sequence). The CDR3 region is CGARDLLAGYTGELFF. The CDR3 region has the DNA TGCGGTGCTAGAGATCTGTTAGCGGGATACACCGGGGAGCTGTTTTTT.